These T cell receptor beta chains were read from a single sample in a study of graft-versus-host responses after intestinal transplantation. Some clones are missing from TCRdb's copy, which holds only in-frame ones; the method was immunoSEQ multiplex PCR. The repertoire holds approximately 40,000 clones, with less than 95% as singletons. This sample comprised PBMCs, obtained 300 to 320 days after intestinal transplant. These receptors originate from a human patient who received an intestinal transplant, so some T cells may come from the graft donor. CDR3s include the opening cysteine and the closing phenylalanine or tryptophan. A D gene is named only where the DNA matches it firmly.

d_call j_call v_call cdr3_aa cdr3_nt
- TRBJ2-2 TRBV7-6 CASSLEASGTGELFF TGTGCCAGCAGCTTAGAAGCCTCGGGGACCGGGGAGCTGTTTTTT
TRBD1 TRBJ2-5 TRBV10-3 CAISEVDRGQETQYF TGTGCCATCAGTGAGGTGGACAGGGGGCAAGAGACCCAGTACTTC
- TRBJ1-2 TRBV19 CASSNLQGGYGYTF TGTGCCAGTAGTAACCTCCAGGGTGGCTATGGCTACACCTTC
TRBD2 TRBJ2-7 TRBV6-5 CASSYGGRAVYEQYF TGTGCCAGCAGTTACGGTGGGAGGGCCGTCTACGAGCAGTACTTC
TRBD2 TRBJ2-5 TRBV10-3 CAISGLAGYQETQYF TGTGCCATCAGTGGGCTAGCGGGATACCAAGAGACCCAGTACTTC
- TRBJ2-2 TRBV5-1 CASSSKPGEAGELFF TGCGCCAGCAGCTCTAAGCCAGGGGAGGCCGGGGAGCTGTTTTTT
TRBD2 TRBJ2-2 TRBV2 CASSEGLAGVNTGELFF TGTGCCAGCAGTGAAGGGCTAGCGGGAGTTAACACCGGGGAGCTGTTTTTT
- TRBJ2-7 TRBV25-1 CASSEYARGRGYEQYF TGTGCCAGCAGTGAATATGCACGGGGTCGAGGTTACGAGCAGTACTTC
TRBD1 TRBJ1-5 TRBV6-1 CASSPTGGNQPQHF TGTGCCAGCAGCCCGACAGGGGGCAATCAGCCCCAGCATTTT
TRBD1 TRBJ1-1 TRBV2 CASSEYGLAGGARTEAFF TGTGCCAGCAGTGAATATGGGTTGGCAGGGGGCGCGCGCACTGAAGCTTTCTTT
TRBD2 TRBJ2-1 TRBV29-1 CSVETGGYNEQFF TGCAGCGTTGAAACGGGAGGGTACAATGAGCAGTTCTTC